The rows below give T cell receptor beta chains drawn from one sample of a study of T cell changes during pregnancy in multiple sclerosis. Method: immunoSEQ multiplex PCR; TCRdb's copy keeps in-frame clones and lacks some. The sample carries about 65,000 clones, approximately 92% recorded once. Sequencing was performed on CD8+ T cells from peripheral blood mononuclear cells, taken in the third trimester of pregnancy. These receptors all come from a female donor in good health, enrolled as a control in a pregnancy study. Both conserved end residues are part of each CDR3. Fields, in order: J gene, clone size, V gene, D gene, CDR3 protein, CDR3 DNA. A D gene is named only where the DNA matches it firmly. Expanded clones get a size class; other rows say once, few or many, or leave the size out.

>TRBJ2-7|-|TRBV9|TRBD1
CASSALSGGSSSYEQYF
TGTGCCAGCAGCGCCCTATCAGGGGGCTCAAGCTCCTACGAGCAGTACTTC
>TRBJ2-7|-|TRBV7-8|TRBD1
CASTLGRTGPTYEQYF
TGTGCCAGCACCCTAGGTAGGACAGGGCCGACCTACGAGCAGTACTTC
>TRBJ1-2|-|TRBV27|-
CASSFGGFYGYTF
TGTGCCAGCAGTTTCGGGGGGTTCTATGGCTACACCTTC
>TRBJ2-7|-|TRBV4-3|TRBD1
CASSQDIGQGNEQYF
TGCGCCAGCAGCCAAGATATAGGACAGGGTAACGAGCAGTACTTC
>TRBJ1-5|-|TRBV2|TRBD1
CASSGTGLGILSNQPQHF
TGTGCCAGCAGTGGGACAGGGTTGGGCATATTGAGCAATCAGCCCCAGCATTTT
>TRBJ2-2|-|TRBV7-3|TRBD1
CASKKGTGTTGELFF
TGTGCCAGTAAAAAGGGGACAGGGACAACCGGGGAGCTGTTTTTT
>TRBJ1-6|-|TRBV7-9|-
CASSSPLDSSPLHF
TGTGCCAGCAGCTCGCCCTTGGACAGTTCACCCCTCCACTTT
>TRBJ2-7|-|TRBV14|-
CASSQWVRQGGYEQYF
TGTGCCAGCAGCCAATGGGTGAGGCAGGGGGGCTACGAGCAGTACTTC
>TRBJ1-1|-|TRBV14|-
CASSQDLVERGTEAFF
TGTGCCAGCAGCCAAGATCTGGTCGAGCGGGGCACTGAAGCTTTCTTT
>TRBJ2-3|-|TRBV15|-
CATSRDQEADTQYF
TGTGCCACCAGCAGGGACCAGGAGGCAGATACGCAGTATTTT
>TRBJ1-1|-|TRBV7-3|TRBD1
CASIRDRVGDTEAFF
TGTGCCAGCATCCGGGACAGGGTGGGTGACACTGAAGCTTTCTTT
>TRBJ1-1|-|TRBV5-1|-
CASSLEGENTEAFF
TGCGCCAGCAGCTTGGAGGGGGAAAACACTGAAGCTTTCTTT
>TRBJ2-3|-|TRBV30|-
CAWSVGQGGDTQYF
TGTGCCTGGAGTGTCGGTCAGGGGGGAGATACGCAGTATTTT
>TRBJ2-3|-|TRBV4-1|TRBD1
CASSQDSGRGMDTQYF
TGCGCCAGCAGCCAAGATTCAGGCAGGGGGATGGATACGCAGTATTTT
>TRBJ1-2|-|TRBV30|TRBD1
CAWRDRTGGARNGYTF
TGTGCCTGGAGAGACCGGACAGGGGGCGCAAGGAATGGCTACACCTTC
>TRBJ1-2|-|TRBV11-2|-
CASSLGGSSNYGYTF
TGTGCCAGCAGCTTAGGAGGCAGCTCTAACTATGGCTACACCTTC
>TRBJ2-2|few|TRBV27|-
CASSRGGGELFF
TGTGCCAGCAGCCGGGGTGGCGGGGAGCTGTTTTTT
>TRBJ1-5|once|TRBV6-5|TRBD1
CASSAGQGRDQPQHF
TGTGCCAGCAGTGCGGGACAGGGTCGTGATCAGCCCCAGCATTTT
>TRBJ1-1|-|TRBV27|-
CASSFPGGAGEAFF
TGTGCCAGCAGTTTCCCCGGGGGGGCGGGTGAAGCTTTCTTT
>TRBJ2-7|-|TRBV14|TRBD1
CASSQGTGPYEQYF
TGTGCCAGCAGCCAAGGGACAGGCCCCTACGAGCAGTACTTC
>TRBJ1-1|-|TRBV7-9|-
CASRNPGAPRSNTEAFF
TGTGCCAGCAGAAACCCCGGCGCCCCCAGGTCGAACACTGAAGCTTTCTTT
>TRBJ1-1|-|TRBV27|-
CASSLGGEAFF
TGTGCCAGCAGTTTAGGCGGTGAAGCTTTCTTT
>TRBJ1-3|-|TRBV5-6|TRBD1
CASSVGQGKAGNTIYF
TGTGCCAGCAGCGTGGGACAGGGGAAGGCTGGAAACACCATATATTTT
>TRBJ2-3|-|TRBV4-3|-
CASSYTGPDTDTQYF
TGCGCCAGCAGCTACACAGGGCCCGACACAGATACGCAGTATTTT
>TRBJ1-1|once|TRBV4-1|-
CASSQDYGLSISSEAFF
TGCGCCAGCAGCCAAGATTACGGTCTATCCATATCTTCTGAAGCTTTCTTT
>TRBJ2-7|-|TRBV29-1|-
CSAQGGEQGEQYF
TGCAGCGCCCAAGGGGGGGAACAAGGCGAGCAGTACTTC
>TRBJ1-4|few|TRBV29-1|TRBD1
CSVYGQANEKLFF
TGCAGCGTCTACGGACAGGCTAATGAAAAACTGTTTTTT
>TRBJ2-7|-|TRBV5-6|TRBD2
CASSLLAEYEQYF
TGTGCCAGCAGCTTGCTAGCGGAATACGAGCAGTACTTC
>TRBJ2-1|-|TRBV2|-
CANSGDYNEQFF
TGTGCCAACTCTGGAGATTACAATGAGCAGTTCTTC
>TRBJ2-1|-|TRBV27|TRBD2
CASSHTVTSGEDNEQFF
TGTGCCAGCAGTCATACTGTGACTAGCGGGGAGGACAATGAGCAGTTCTTC
>TRBJ2-7|-|TRBV5-4|TRBD1
CASSPRQGQTYEQYF
TGTGCCAGCAGCCCCAGACAGGGTCAAACCTACGAGCAGTACTTC
>TRBJ2-1|-|TRBV7-3|-
CASSPQAGYNEQFF
TGTGCCAGCAGCCCCCAAGCGGGCTACAATGAGCAGTTCTTC
>TRBJ2-1|-|TRBV29-1|TRBD1
CSAGTGGGEQFF
TGCAGCGCCGGGACAGGGGGAGGTGAGCAGTTCTTC
>TRBJ1-1|-|TRBV23-1|-
CASSQSRQSNTEAFF
TGCGCCAGCAGTCAATCGAGACAGTCCAACACTGAAGCTTTCTTT
>TRBJ1-2|-|TRBV30|-
CAWSGGLGYTF
TGTGCCTGGAGTGGAGGGCTCGGCTACACCTTC
>TRBJ2-5|few|TRBV5-1|TRBD2
CASSGSGLDQETQYF
TGCGCCAGCAGCGGATCAGGACTAGACCAAGAGACCCAGTACTTC
>TRBJ1-1|-|TRBV4-2|TRBD1
CASSQSDRDTEAFF
TGTGCCAGCAGCCAATCTGACAGGGACACTGAAGCTTTCTTT
>TRBJ1-2|-|TRBV4-2|-
CASSHQTEEGDYGYTF
TGTGCCAGCAGCCATCAAACAGAAGAGGGAGACTATGGCTACACCTTC
>TRBJ1-2|-|TRBV6-6|-
CASSLPEWYGYTF
TGTGCCAGCAGCCTCCCCGAGTGGTATGGCTACACCTTC
>TRBJ2-5|-|TRBV4-2|-
CASSQDAWQGGETQYF
TGTGCCAGCAGCCAAGATGCTTGGCAGGGGGGAGAGACCCAGTACTTC
>TRBJ1-2|-|TRBV27|TRBD1
CASSLGTGSNYGYTF
TGTGCCAGCAGTTTGGGGACAGGGTCTAACTATGGCTACACCTTC
>TRBJ1-4|-|TRBV4-2|-
CASSPGATNEKLFF
TGTGCCAGCAGCCCGGGAGCAACTAATGAAAAACTGTTTTTT
>TRBJ2-2|-|TRBV4-3|-
CASSQGVWRGNTGELFF
TGCGCCAGCAGCCAAGGGGTATGGAGGGGAAACACCGGGGAGCTGTTTTTT
>TRBJ1-1|-|TRBV29-1|-
CSVDTGMNTEAFF
TGCAGCGTTGATACAGGCATGAACACTGAAGCTTTCTTT
>TRBJ2-7|-|TRBV27|-
CASSFTGDDEQYF
TGTGCCAGCAGTTTCACAGGCGACGACGAGCAGTACTTC
>TRBJ2-6|-|TRBV27|-
CASATGFSGANVLTF
TGTGCCAGCGCTACAGGGTTCTCTGGGGCCAACGTCCTGACTTTC
>TRBJ2-1|-|TRBV7-8|-
CASSFYGGPGSNEQFF
TGTGCCAGCAGCTTTTACGGGGGGCCGGGCTCTAATGAGCAGTTCTTC
>TRBJ1-2|-|TRBV9|-
CASRGGADGYTF
TGTGCCAGCAGAGGGGGGGCTGATGGCTACACCTTC
>TRBJ1-3|once|TRBV19|-
CASSQQSSGNTIYF
TGTGCCAGTAGTCAACAGTCTTCTGGAAACACCATATATTTT